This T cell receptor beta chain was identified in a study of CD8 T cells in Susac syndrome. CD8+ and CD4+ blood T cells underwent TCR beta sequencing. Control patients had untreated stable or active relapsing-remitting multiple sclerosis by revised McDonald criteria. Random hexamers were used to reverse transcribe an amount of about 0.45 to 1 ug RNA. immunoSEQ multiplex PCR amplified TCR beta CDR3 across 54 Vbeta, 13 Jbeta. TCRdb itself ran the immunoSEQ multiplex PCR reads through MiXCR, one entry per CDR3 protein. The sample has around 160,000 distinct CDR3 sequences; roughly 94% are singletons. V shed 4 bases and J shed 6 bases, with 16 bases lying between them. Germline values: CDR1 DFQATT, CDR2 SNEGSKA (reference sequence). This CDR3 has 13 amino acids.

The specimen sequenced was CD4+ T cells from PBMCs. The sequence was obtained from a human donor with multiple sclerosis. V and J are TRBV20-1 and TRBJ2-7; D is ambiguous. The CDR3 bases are TGCAGTGCTAAAACAAATGTCTTCCTCGAGCAGTACTTC. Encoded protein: CSAKTNVFLEQYF.